This T cell receptor (beta chain) was found in a study of T cells after yellow fever vaccination. V lost 6 bases, J lost 1 base, and 12 bases lay in between. Germline V gives CDR1 DFQATT, CDR2 SNEGSKA (reference sequence). The CDR3 consists of 13 residues. TCRdb called the 5' RACE reads again in MiXCR, with one record for every CDR3 protein. The data show under 550,000 distinct CDR3 sequences, about a fifth seen once. This clonotype was seen more than once but under ten times. The chain combines TRBV20-1 with TRBJ1-1; a weak D match, TRBD1 (5 bases). Sample: PBMCs, taken about 20 days after the first yellow fever vaccination. The clonotype was recovered from a man aged 18 to 29 who received the YFV17D yellow fever vaccine. The CDR3 DNA reads TGCAGTGCCCCGGGACGGGCGAACACTGAAGCTTTCTTT. As protein: CSAPGRANTEAFF.